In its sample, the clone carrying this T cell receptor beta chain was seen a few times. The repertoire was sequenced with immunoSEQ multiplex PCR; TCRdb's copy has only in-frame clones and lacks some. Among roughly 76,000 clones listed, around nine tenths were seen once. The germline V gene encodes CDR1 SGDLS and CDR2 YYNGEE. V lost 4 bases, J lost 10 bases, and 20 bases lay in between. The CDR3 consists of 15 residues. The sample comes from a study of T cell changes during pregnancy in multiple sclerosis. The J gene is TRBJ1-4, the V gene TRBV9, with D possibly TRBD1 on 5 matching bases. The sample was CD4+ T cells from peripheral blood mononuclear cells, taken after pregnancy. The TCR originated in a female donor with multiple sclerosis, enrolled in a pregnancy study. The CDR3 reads CASSPRIVDSGKLFF. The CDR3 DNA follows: TGTGCCAGCAGCCCACGAATAGTCGACAGTGGAAAACTGTTTTTT.